Listed below are T cell receptor beta chains from one sample, sequenced in a study of blood T cell repertoires in COVID-19. Method: immunoSEQ multiplex PCR; TCRdb's copy keeps in-frame clones and lacks some. This sample has around 620,000 clones, with about nine tenths found just once. The sequenced sample consisted of peripheral blood. These receptors were taken from a woman between 18 and 29 years old with acute or convalescent COVID-19. Each CDR3 is given with its conserved first and last residue. D genes are given only for firm matches. Clone size is given for some rows only: seen once, a few or many times, or a class if the clone is expanded.

v_call	clone_size	d_call	j_call	cdr3_aa	cdr3_nt
TRBV5-4	NA	NA	TRBJ2-1	CASSLWGRPYNEQFF	TGTGCCAGCAGCTTGTGGGGGCGCCCGTACAATGAGCAGTTCTTC
TRBV12-3/TRBV12-4	NA	NA	TRBJ2-7	CASSLVAGYEQYF	TGTGCCAGCAGTTTAGTCGCGGGTTACGAGCAGTACTTC
TRBV27	NA	TRBD1	TRBJ2-7	CASSLLGTAEQYF	TGTGCCAGCAGTTTACTCGGGACAGCTGAGCAGTACTTC
TRBV28	NA	NA	TRBJ2-7	CASSSGQSYEQYF	TGTGCCAGCAGTTCAGGACAGTCATACGAGCAGTACTTC
TRBV14	NA	TRBD2	TRBJ2-5	CASSPWTSGAPGTQYF	TGTGCCAGCAGCCCTTGGACTAGCGGGGCCCCCGGGACCCAGTACTTC
TRBV5-1	NA	TRBD1	TRBJ2-6	CASSPGLGQGEGANVLTF	TGCGCCAGCAGCCCAGGTCTGGGACAGGGAGAGGGTGCCAACGTCCTGACTTTC
TRBV28	NA	TRBD1	TRBJ2-7	CASSSPRTGSSYEQYF	TGTGCCAGCAGTTCACCTCGGACAGGAAGCTCCTACGAGCAGTACTTC
TRBV3-1/TRBV3-2	NA	NA	TRBJ2-2	CASSPGLSTGELFF	TGTGCCAGCAGCCCCGGACTTTCCACCGGGGAGCTGTTTTTT
TRBV6-1	NA	NA	TRBJ1-2	CASSENPPAASYGYTF	TGTGCCAGCAGTGAAAACCCCCCGGCGGCCAGCTATGGCTACACCTTC
TRBV9	NA	NA	TRBJ2-1	CASSTSDSYNEQFF	TGTGCCAGCAGCACCTCGGACAGTTACAATGAGCAGTTCTTC
TRBV29-1	NA	NA	TRBJ1-1	CSAESGAGTEAFF	TGCAGCGCCGAGTCTGGGGCAGGCACTGAAGCTTTCTTT
TRBV6-6	NA	NA	TRBJ2-2	CASSYRGTSNTGELFF	TGTGCCAGCAGTTATCGGGGGACGTCGAACACCGGGGAGCTGTTTTTT
TRBV18	NA	NA	TRBJ1-1	CASSPPGSGTEAFF	TGTGCCAGCTCACCTCCGGGATCGGGGACTGAAGCTTTCTTT
TRBV5-1	NA	TRBD2	TRBJ2-1	CASSLGASGYNEQFF	TGCGCCAGCAGCTTGGGGGCTAGCGGCTACAATGAGCAGTTCTTC
TRBV5-4	NA	TRBD1	TRBJ1-1	CASSLEYGGTGTEAFF	TGTGCCAGCAGCTTGGAGTATGGAGGGACAGGGACTGAAGCTTTCTTT
TRBV9	NA	NA	TRBJ2-2	CASSVALRGNTGELFF	TGTGCCAGCAGCGTAGCGTTGCGGGGGAACACCGGGGAGCTGTTTTTT
TRBV7-9	NA	NA	TRBJ2-3	CASSLLGGRTDTQYF	TGTGCCAGCAGCTTATTGGGGGGGCGGACAGATACGCAGTATTTT
TRBV4-1	NA	TRBD1	TRBJ1-6	CASSQGGRGRPVSPLHF	TGCGCCAGCAGCCAAGGCGGCAGGGGGCGCCCAGTGTCACCCCTCCACTTT
TRBV7-6	NA	NA	TRBJ2-2	CASSLSAGELFF	TGTGCCAGCAGCTTATCGGCCGGGGAGCTGTTTTTT
TRBV7-9	NA	NA	TRBJ1-1	CASSSGSFRPEAFF	TGTGCCAGCAGCTCGGGGAGTTTCCGTCCGGAAGCTTTCTTT
TRBV7-2	once	NA	TRBJ1-5	CASSLWDSNQPQHF	TGTGCCAGCAGCTTATGGGACTCCAATCAGCCCCAGCATTTT
TRBV5-1	NA	NA	TRBJ1-3	CASSLTGSSGNTIYF	TGCGCCAGCAGCTTGACAGGTTCCTCTGGAAACACCATATATTTT
TRBV19	NA	NA	TRBJ1-2	CASSIDGSGRGYTF	TGTGCCAGTAGTATAGACGGGTCCGGGAGAGGCTACACCTTC
TRBV5-5	few	TRBD2	TRBJ2-1	CASSSFSGGAVEQFF	TGTGCCAGCAGCTCATTTAGCGGGGGGGCGGTTGAGCAGTTCTTC
TRBV5-1	NA	NA	TRBJ1-6	CASSLMAIGNSYNSPLHF	TGCGCCAGCAGCTTGATGGCTATCGGGAACTCCTATAATTCACCCCTCCACTTT
TRBV3-1/TRBV3-2	NA	NA	TRBJ1-4	CASSQDNIGSLFF	TGTGCCAGCAGCCAAGATAATATAGGGAGTCTGTTTTTT
TRBV9	NA	TRBD2	TRBJ2-7	CARSGGGGRNPYEQYF	TGTGCCCGCAGCGGGGGGGGTGGACGGAACCCCTACGAGCAGTACTTC
TRBV6-4	NA	NA	TRBJ2-3	CASSDSGLADTQYF	TGTGCCAGCAGTGACAGCGGGCTCGCAGATACGCAGTATTTT
TRBV29-1	once	NA	TRBJ1-2	CSVGQNYGYTF	TGCAGCGTCGGACAGAACTATGGCTACACCTTC
TRBV3-1/TRBV3-2	NA	TRBD2	TRBJ2-1	CASSPGLAGINEQFF	TGTGCCAGCAGCCCAGGACTAGCGGGGATTAATGAGCAGTTCTTC
TRBV7-9	NA	NA	TRBJ1-1	CASSLPSGGTEAFF	TGTGCCAGCAGCTTGCCCAGTGGAGGTACTGAAGCTTTCTTT
TRBV27	NA	TRBD1	TRBJ2-1	CASSLYLPTGEAEQFF	TGTGCCAGCAGTTTATACCTCCCGACAGGGGAGGCGGAGCAGTTCTTC
TRBV25-1	NA	TRBD2	TRBJ2-3	CASSESNEVAGDTDTQYF	TGTGCCAGCAGTGAATCTAATGAAGTAGCGGGGGACACAGATACGCAGTATTTT
TRBV11-2	NA	TRBD1	TRBJ2-7	CASSLFWTGASHEQYF	TGTGCCAGCAGCTTATTTTGGACAGGGGCGTCCCACGAGCAGTACTTC
TRBV6-5	NA	NA	TRBJ1-1	CASSFQTPSGTEAFF	TGTGCCAGCAGTTTCCAAACTCCTTCGGGGACTGAAGCTTTCTTT
TRBV10-3	NA	TRBD1	TRBJ1-2	CAINTGTEGYGYTF	TGTGCCATAAACACCGGGACAGAGGGCTATGGCTACACCTTC
TRBV11-3	NA	NA	TRBJ1-2	CASSLPDSVGDGYTF	TGTGCCAGCAGCTTACCCGACAGTGTTGGGGATGGCTACACCTTC
TRBV30	NA	TRBD1	TRBJ1-5	CAWRGQGPNQPQHF	TGTGCCTGGAGGGGACAGGGACCAAATCAGCCCCAGCATTTT
TRBV18	NA	TRBD2	TRBJ2-6	CASSPKTSGFYSGANVLTF	TGTGCCAGCTCACCTAAGACTAGCGGGTTCTACTCTGGGGCCAACGTCCTGACTTTC
TRBV19	NA	TRBD1	TRBJ1-5	CASIPRDRDNQPQHF	TGTGCCAGTATCCCCCGGGACAGGGACAATCAGCCCCAGCATTTT
TRBV19	NA	NA	TRBJ1-5	CASRNRDNQPQHF	TGTGCCAGTAGAAACAGGGATAATCAGCCCCAGCATTTT
TRBV12-5	NA	NA	TRBJ1-5	CASGLWGDVSGSPNQPQHF	TGTGCTAGTGGTTTGTGGGGGGATGTTTCAGGGTCCCCCAATCAGCCCCAGCATTTT
TRBV11-2	few	NA	TRBJ1-2	CASSLAGDVYGYTF	TGTGCCAGCAGCTTAGCAGGGGACGTCTATGGCTACACCTTC
TRBV3-1/TRBV3-2	NA	TRBD1	TRBJ1-2	CASSQAGGLYGYTF	TGTGCCAGCAGCCAGGCAGGGGGGCTATATGGCTACACCTTC
TRBV18	NA	TRBD1	TRBJ1-5	CASSQGQSNQPQHF	TGTGCCAGCTCCCAGGGACAGAGCAATCAGCCCCAGCATTTT
TRBV6-1	once	NA	TRBJ2-1	CASSERQSSYNEQFF	TGTGCCAGCAGTGAACGACAGAGCTCCTACAATGAGCAGTTCTTC
TRBV7-9	NA	NA	TRBJ1-4	CASSSRGPPEKLFF	TGTGCCAGCAGCTCCCGGGGTCCACCTGAAAAACTGTTTTTT
TRBV18	NA	TRBD1	TRBJ1-1	CASSYRTGGFEGAEAFF	TGTGCCAGCTCATACCGGACAGGGGGCTTTGAGGGGGCTGAAGCTTTCTTT
TRBV2	NA	NA	TRBJ2-3	CASSEDGGSTDTQYF	TGTGCCAGCAGTGAAGATGGCGGAAGCACAGATACGCAGTATTTT
TRBV9	NA	TRBD1	TRBJ1-4	CASSLLTGYDEKLFF	TGTGCCAGCAGCCTACTGACAGGGTACGATGAAAAACTGTTTTTT
TRBV25-1	NA	TRBD1	TRBJ1-2	CASSEGIGQGDYGYTF	TGTGCCAGCAGTGAGGGGATTGGACAGGGAGACTATGGCTACACCTTC
TRBV2	NA	NA	TRBJ1-5	CASSETPAGQPNQPQHF	TGTGCCAGCAGTGAGACCCCAGCCGGACAGCCCAATCAGCCCCAGCATTTT
TRBV19	NA	NA	TRBJ1-4	CASTQGGVEGEKLFF	TGTGCCAGTACCCAAGGGGGAGTTGAGGGTGAAAAACTGTTTTTT
TRBV19	NA	NA	TRBJ1-5	CASSLQFYSNQPQHF	TGTGCCAGTAGTCTGCAGTTTTATAGCAATCAGCCCCAGCATTTT